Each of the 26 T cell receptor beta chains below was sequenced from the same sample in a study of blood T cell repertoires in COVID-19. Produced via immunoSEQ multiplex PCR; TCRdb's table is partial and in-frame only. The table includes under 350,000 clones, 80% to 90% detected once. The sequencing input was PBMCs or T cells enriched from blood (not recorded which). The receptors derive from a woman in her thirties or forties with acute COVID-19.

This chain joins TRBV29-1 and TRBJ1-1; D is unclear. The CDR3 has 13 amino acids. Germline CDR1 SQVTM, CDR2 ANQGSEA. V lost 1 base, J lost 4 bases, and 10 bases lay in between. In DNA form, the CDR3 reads TGCAGCGTTGAAGGCCAGCGGGGCACTGAAGCTTTCTTT. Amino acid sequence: CSVEGQRGTEAFF. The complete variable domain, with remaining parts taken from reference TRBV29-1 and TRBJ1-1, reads SAVISQKPSRDICQRGTSLTIQCQVDSQVTMMFWYRQQPGQSLTLIATANQGSEATYESGFVIDKFPISRPNLTFSTLTVSNMSPEDSSIYLCSVEGQRGTEAFFGQGTRLTVV.

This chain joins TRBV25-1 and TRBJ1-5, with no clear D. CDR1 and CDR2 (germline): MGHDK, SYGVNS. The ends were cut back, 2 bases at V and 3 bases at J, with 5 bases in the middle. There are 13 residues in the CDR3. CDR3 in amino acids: CASSEDFNQPQHF. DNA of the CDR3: TGTGCCAGCAGTGAAGACTTCAATCAGCCCCAGCATTTT.

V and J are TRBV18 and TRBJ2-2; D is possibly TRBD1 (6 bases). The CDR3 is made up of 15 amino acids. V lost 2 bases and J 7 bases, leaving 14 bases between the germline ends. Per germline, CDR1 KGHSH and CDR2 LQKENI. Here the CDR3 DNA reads TGTGCCAGCTCACCAAACAGGGAATCAAGCGGGGAGCTGTTTTTT. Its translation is CASSPNRESSGELFF. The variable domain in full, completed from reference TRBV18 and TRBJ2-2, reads NAGVMQNPRHLVRRRGQEARLRCSPMKGHSHVYWYRQLPEEGLKFMVYLQKENIIDESGMPKERFSAEFPKEGPSILRIQQVVRGDSAAYFCASSPNRESSGELFFGEGSRLTVL.

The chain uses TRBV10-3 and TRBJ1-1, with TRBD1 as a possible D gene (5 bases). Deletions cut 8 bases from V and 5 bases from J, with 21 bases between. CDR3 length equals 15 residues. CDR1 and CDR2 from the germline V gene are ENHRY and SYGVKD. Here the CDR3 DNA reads TGTGCCATCGCGGGGGACTTCCCCGTAAAAACTGAAGCTTTCTTT. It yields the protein CAIAGDFPVKTEAFF.

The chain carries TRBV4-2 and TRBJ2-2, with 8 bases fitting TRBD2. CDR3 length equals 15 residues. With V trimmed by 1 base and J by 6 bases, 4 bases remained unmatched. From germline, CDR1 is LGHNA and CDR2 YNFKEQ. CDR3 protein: CASSQVGAGAGELFF. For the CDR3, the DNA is TGTGCCAGCAGCCAAGTTGGAGCGGGAGCCGGGGAGCTGTTTTTT.

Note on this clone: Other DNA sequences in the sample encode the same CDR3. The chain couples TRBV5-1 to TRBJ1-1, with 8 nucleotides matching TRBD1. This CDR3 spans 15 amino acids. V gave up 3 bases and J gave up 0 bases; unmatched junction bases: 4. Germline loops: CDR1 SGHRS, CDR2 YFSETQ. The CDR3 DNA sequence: TGCGCCAGCAGCTCTGGACAGGGCTTGAACACTGAAGCTTTCTTT. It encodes CASSSGQGLNTEAFF.

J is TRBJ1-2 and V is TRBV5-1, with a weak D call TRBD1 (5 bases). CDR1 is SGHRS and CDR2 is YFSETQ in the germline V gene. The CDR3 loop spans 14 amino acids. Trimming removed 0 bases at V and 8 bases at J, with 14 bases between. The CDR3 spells CASSLVEGRDGYTF. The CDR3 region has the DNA TGCGCCAGCAGCTTGGTCGAGGGGAGGGACGGCTACACCTTC.

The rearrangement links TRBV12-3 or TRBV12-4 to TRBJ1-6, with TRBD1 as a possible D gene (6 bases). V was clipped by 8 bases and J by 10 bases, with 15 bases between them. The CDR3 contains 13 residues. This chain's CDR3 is CASQRGGWSPLHF. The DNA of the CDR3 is TGTGCCAGCCAACGGGGGGGCTGGTCACCCCTCCACTTT.

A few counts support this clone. The CDR3 region is CASSDSYGYTF. In DNA form, the CDR3 reads TGCGCCAGCAGTGACAGCTATGGCTACACCTTC. The chain carries TRBV10-2 and TRBJ1-2; D ambiguous. From germline, CDR1 is WSHSY and CDR2 SAAADI. The V end was cut by 3 bases, the J end by 4 bases, with 3 bases between. The CDR3 is 11 amino acids.

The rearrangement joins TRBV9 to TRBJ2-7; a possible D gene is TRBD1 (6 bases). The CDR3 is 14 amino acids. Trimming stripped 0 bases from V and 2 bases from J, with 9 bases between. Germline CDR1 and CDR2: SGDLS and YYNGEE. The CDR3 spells CASSVGTVPYEQYF. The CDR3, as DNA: TGTGCCAGCAGCGTAGGGACAGTCCCCTACGAGCAGTACTTC.

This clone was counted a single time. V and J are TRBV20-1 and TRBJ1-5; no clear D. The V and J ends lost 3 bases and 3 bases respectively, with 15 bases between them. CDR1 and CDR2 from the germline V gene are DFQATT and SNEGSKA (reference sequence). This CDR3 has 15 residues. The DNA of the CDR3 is TGCAGTGCTAGTTCCGGGTTGGTTCCCAATCAGCCCCAGCATTTT. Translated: CSASSGLVPNQPQHF.

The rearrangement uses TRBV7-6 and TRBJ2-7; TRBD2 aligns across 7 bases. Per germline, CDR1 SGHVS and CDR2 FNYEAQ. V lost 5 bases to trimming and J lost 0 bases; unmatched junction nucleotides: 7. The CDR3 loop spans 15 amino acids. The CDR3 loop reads CASSPLAGYSYEQYF. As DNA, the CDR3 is TGTGCCAGCAGCCCATTAGCGGGCTACTCCTACGAGCAGTACTTC.

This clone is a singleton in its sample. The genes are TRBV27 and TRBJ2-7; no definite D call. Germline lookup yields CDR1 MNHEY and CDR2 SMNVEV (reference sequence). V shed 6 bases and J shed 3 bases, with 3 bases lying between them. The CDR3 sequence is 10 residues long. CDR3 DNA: TGTGCCAGCAGCGGCTACGAGCAGTACTTC. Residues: CASSGYEQYF.

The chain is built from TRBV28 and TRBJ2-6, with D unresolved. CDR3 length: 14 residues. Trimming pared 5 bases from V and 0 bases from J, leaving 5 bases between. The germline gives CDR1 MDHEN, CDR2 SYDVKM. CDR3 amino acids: CASSIISGANVLTF. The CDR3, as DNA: TGTGCCAGCAGTATCATCTCTGGGGCCAACGTCCTGACTTTC.

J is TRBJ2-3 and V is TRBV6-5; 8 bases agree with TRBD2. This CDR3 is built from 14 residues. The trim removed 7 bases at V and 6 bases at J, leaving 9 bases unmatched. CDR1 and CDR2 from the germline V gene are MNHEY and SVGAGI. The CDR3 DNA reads TGTGCCAGCACCTCGCGGGGGGAAGCGGATACGCAGTATTTT. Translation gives CASTSRGEADTQYF.

For the CDR3, the DNA is TGTGCCAGCACACGGGACAGGGGGACACGAGGCACCGGGGAGCTGTTTTTT. Its protein is CASTRDRGTRGTGELFF. The V gene is TRBV2, the J gene TRBJ2-2; 11 nucleotides agree with TRBD1. Trimming at V came to 7 bases and at J to 4 bases, leaving 11 bases not matched to a gene. CDR1 and CDR2 from the germline V gene are SNHLY and FYNNEI. This CDR3 is 17 amino acids long.

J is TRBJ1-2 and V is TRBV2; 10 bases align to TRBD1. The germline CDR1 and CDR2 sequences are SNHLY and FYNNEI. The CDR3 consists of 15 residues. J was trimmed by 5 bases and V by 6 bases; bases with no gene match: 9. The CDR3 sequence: CASRKNPGQGYGYTF. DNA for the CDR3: TGTGCCAGCAGGAAAAATCCGGGACAGGGGTATGGCTACACCTTC.

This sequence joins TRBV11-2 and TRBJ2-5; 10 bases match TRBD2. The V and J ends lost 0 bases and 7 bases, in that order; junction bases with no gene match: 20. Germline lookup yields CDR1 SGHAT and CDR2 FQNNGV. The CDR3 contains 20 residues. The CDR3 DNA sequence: TGTGCCAGCAGCTTAGAGGGGGTAGCGGGGGGAACCTCCCTAAGAGGGACCCAGTACTTC. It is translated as CASSLEGVAGGTSLRGTQYF.

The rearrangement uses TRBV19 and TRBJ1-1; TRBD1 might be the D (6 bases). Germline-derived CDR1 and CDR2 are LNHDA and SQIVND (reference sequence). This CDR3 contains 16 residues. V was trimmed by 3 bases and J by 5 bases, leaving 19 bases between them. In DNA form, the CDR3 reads TGTGCCAGTAGTATCAAACAGGGAGGGCTCGGAACTGAAGCTTTCTTT. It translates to CASSIKQGGLGTEAFF.

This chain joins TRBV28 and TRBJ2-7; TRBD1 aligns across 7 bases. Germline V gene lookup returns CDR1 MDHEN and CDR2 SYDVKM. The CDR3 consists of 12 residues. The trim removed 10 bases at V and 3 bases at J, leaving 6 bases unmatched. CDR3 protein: CATRDRDYEQYF. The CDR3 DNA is TGTGCCACCCGGGACAGAGACTACGAGCAGTACTTC. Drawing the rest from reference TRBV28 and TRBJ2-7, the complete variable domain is DVKVTQSSRYLVKRTGEKVFLECVQDMDHENMFWYRQDPGLGLRLIYFSYDVKMKEKGDIPEGYSVSREKKERFSLILESASTNQTSMYLCATRDRDYEQYFGPGTRLTVT.

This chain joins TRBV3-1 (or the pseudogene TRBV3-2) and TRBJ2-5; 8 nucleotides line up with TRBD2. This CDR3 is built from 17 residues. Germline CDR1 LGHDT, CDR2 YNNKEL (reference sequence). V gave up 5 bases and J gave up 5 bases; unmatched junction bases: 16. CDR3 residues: CASSARGTRSQRETQYF. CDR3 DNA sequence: TGTGCCAGCAGCGCCAGAGGGACTAGGAGTCAACGGGAGACCCAGTACTTC.

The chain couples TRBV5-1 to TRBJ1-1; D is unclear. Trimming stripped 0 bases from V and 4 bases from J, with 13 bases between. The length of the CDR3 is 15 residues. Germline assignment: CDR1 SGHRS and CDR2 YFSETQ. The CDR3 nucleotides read TGCGCCAGCAGCTTGGGGTCGGAGAGGATCACTGAAGCTTTCTTT. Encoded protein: CASSLGSERITEAFF. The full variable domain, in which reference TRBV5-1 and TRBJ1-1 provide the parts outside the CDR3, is KAGVTQTPRYLIKTRGQQVTLSCSPISGHRSVSWYQQTPGQGLQFLFEYFSETQRNKGNFPGRFSGRQFSNSRSEMNVSTLELGDSALYLCASSLGSERITEAFFGQGTRLTVV.

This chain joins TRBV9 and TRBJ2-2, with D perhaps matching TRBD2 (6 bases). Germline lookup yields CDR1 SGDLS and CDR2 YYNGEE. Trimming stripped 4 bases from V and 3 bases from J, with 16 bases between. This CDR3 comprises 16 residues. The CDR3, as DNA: TGTGCCAGCAGCTTGGGACTGGGCTCGGACACCGGGGAGCTGTTTTTT. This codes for CASSLGLGSDTGELFF.

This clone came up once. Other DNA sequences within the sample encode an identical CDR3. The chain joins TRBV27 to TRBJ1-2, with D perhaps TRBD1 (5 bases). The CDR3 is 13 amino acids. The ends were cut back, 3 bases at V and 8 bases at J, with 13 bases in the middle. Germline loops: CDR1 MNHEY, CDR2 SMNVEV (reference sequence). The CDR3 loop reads CASSFRTGQGYTF. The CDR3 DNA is TGTGCCAGCAGTTTTCGAACAGGTCAAGGCTACACCTTC.

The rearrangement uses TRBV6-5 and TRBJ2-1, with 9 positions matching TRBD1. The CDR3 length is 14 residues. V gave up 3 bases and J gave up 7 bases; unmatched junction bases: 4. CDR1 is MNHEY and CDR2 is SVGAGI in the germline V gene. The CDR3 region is CASSYGTGLNEQFF. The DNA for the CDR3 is TGTGCCAGCAGTTATGGGACAGGGCTGAATGAGCAGTTCTTC.

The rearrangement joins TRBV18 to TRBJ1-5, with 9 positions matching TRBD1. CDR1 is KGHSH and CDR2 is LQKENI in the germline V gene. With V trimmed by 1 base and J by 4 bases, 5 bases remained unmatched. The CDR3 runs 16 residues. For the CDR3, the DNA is TGTGCCAGCTCACCACAGGGACAGGGTGGTAATCAGCCCCAGCATTTT. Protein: CASSPQGQGGNQPQHF.